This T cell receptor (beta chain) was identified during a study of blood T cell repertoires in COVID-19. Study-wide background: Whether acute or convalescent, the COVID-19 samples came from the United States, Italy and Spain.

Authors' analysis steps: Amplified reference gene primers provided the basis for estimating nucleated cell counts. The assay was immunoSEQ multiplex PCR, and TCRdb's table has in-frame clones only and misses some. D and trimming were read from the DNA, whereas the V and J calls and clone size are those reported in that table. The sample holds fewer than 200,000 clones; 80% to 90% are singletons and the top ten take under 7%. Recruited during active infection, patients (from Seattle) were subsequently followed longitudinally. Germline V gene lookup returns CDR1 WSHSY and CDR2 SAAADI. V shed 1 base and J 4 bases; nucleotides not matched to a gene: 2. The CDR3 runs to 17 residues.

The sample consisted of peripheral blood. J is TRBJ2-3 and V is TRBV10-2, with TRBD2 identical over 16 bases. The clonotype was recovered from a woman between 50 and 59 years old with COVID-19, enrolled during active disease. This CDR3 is CASSEWGLAGGADTQYF. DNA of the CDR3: TGCGCCAGCAGTGAGTGGGGACTAGCGGGGGGGGCAGATACGCAGTATTTT.